The T cell receptor (beta chain) under discussion was sequenced for a study of sequential checkpoint blockade in melanoma. J was trimmed by 6 bases and V by 0 bases; bases with no gene match: 8. The germline gives CDR1 LGHNA, CDR2 YSLEER. CDR3 length: 15 amino acids. The data were produced by immunoSEQ multiplex PCR, yet TCRdb's version contains in-frame clones alone and is incomplete. The sample lists approximately 21,000 clones, approximately 80% occurring once. Treatment specified: randomized to nivolumab then ipilimumab (arm A) or the reverse (arm B). DNA-damaging chemotherapy had not been given to any patient beforehand. PBMC sorting kept live CD3+CD8+ cells without CD19 or CD56.

The sample was CD8+ T cells sorted from blood (inferred from file names), taken from a patient given nivolumab and ipilimumab in sequence. The chain carries TRBV4-3 and TRBJ2-7, with 7 positions matching TRBD2. The receptor's source is a human donor with melanoma. The CDR3 is CASSQDGAGDVEQYF. CDR3 DNA sequence: TGCGCCAGCAGCCAAGATGGGGCGGGGGACGTCGAGCAGTACTTC.